This T cell receptor beta chain emerged from a study of response to subunit inactivated influenza vaccine. This clonotype was detected only a few times. One entry per CDR3 protein, called by TCRdb with MiXCR from the RT-PCR reads. The table lists fewer than 650,000 distinct CDR3 sequences, 10% to 15% of them singletons. J gave up 2 bases and V 4 bases, and 5 bases lay outside the gene matches. Looked up from germline, CDR1 is SQVTM and CDR2 is ANQGSEA. This CDR3 has 14 amino acids. The input for sequencing was PBMCs from blood, taken roughly 45 days after vaccination. The J gene is TRBJ2-7, the V gene TRBV29-1; 10 bases match TRBD2. This TCR came from a man between 45 and 60 years old who received an inactivated influenza vaccine. CDR3 coding DNA: TGCAGCGTTGGGCGGACTAGCGGACCCTACGAGCAGTACTTC. This encodes CSVGRTSGPYEQYF.